Each of the 32 T cell receptor beta chains below was sequenced from the same sample in a study of blood T cells in healthy people across ages. Primers used in a second PCR of about 6 to 11 cycles were a sample-barcoded 5' primer and a J-beta primer mix. TCRdb reanalysed the 5' RACE reads using MiXCR and keeps one entry per CDR3 protein. The sample holds about 830,000 distinct CDR3 sequences, around 62% seen once. Sequences were obtained from blood. These receptors were collected from a man aged 25 to 40 in good health.

The chain combines TRBV28 with TRBJ1-1, with D perhaps matching TRBD1 (6 bases). Trimming shortened V by 8 bases and J by 2 bases, and 24 bases separated the two germline ends. Germline V CDR1 and CDR2: MDHEN, SYDVKM. This CDR3 has 17 residues. This chain's CDR3 is CASRSPPGGSVNTEAFF. CDR3 bases: TGTGCCAGCCGTTCCCCCCCGGGGGGCTCGGTAAACACTGAAGCTTTCTTT. The full variable domain, its missing parts supplied by reference TRBV28 and TRBJ1-1, is DVKVTQSSRYLVKRTGEKVFLECVQDMDHENMFWYRQDPGLGLRLIYFSYDVKMKEKGDIPEGYSVSREKKERFSLILESASTNQTSMYLCASRSPPGGSVNTEAFFGQGTRLTVV.

This chain joins TRBV7-3 and TRBJ2-1; TRBD2 aligns across 11 bases. J lost 7 bases, V lost 5 bases, and 13 bases had no gene match. CDR1 and CDR2 (germline): SGHTA, FQGTGA. This CDR3 comprises 17 residues. DNA of the CDR3: TGTGCCAGCAGCCCCCCTCGCCTAGCGGGGGGTGAAAATGAGCAGTTCTTC. This encodes CASSPPRLAGGENEQFF.

The rearrangement joins TRBV6-4 to TRBJ2-4, with 12 bases fitting TRBD1. V gave up 8 bases and J gave up 0 bases; unmatched junction bases: 5. Germline CDR1 reads MRHNA; CDR2 reads SNTAGT. The CDR3 has 16 residues. CDR3 nucleotides: TGTGCCAGCTTCCGGGACAGGGGGCTAGCCAAAAACATTCAGTACTTC. This sequence encodes CASFRDRGLAKNIQYF.

The rearrangement uses TRBV4-2 and TRBJ2-7; D remains unclear. V lost 0 bases, J lost 2 bases, and 8 bases lay in between. Germline CDR1 is LGHNA and CDR2 is YNFKEQ. The CDR3 has 14 amino acids. CDR3 DNA sequence: TGTGCCAGCAGCCAAGAATTAAGCACCTACGAGCAGTACTTC. It is translated as CASSQELSTYEQYF.

In its sample, this clonotype was seen a few times. The chain has TRBV28 and TRBJ2-3, with no clear D. This CDR3 contains 11 residues. Germline V gives CDR1 MDHEN, CDR2 SYDVKM. Trimming took off 7 bases at V and 5 bases at J, with 7 bases between the two ends. The CDR3 loop reads CASTLLDTQYF. The CDR3 DNA is TGTGCCAGCACCCTATTAGATACGCAGTATTTT.

This clonotype was detected only a few times. The chain combines TRBV7-2 with TRBJ2-5; TRBD2 agrees at 9 bases. Germline V gives CDR1 SGHTA, CDR2 FQGNSA. With V trimmed by 5 bases and J by 1 base, 8 bases remained unmatched. The CDR3 covers 16 residues. CDR3: CASSKAGLALQETQYF. The DNA of the CDR3 is TGTGCCAGCAGCAAAGCAGGACTAGCGCTCCAAGAGACCCAGTACTTC.

A few counts support this clonotype. The genes are TRBV9 and TRBJ2-7, with 7 positions matching TRBD1. The CDR3 contains 14 residues. The J segment lost 1 base and the V segment lost 6 bases, leaving 7 bases of the junction unmatched. The V gene's germline CDR1 is SGDLS and CDR2 YYNGEE. CDR3 sequence: CASTRGLVSYEQYF. CDR3 nucleotide sequence: TGTGCCAGCACCAGGGGGTTAGTTTCCTACGAGCAGTACTTC.

This sequence joins TRBV4-3 and TRBJ1-2; D might be TRBD1 (5 bases). The CDR3 has 14 amino acids. Germline V gene data show CDR1 as LGHNA and CDR2 as YSLEER. The V and J ends lost 4 bases and 0 bases respectively, with 9 bases between them. This chain's CDR3 is CASSRDGSNYGYTF. For the CDR3, the DNA is TGCGCCAGCAGCCGGGACGGTTCTAACTATGGCTACACCTTC.

This clonotype was observed many times. The chain uses TRBV7-9 and TRBJ2-5; the D gene is possibly TRBD2 (5 bases). The CDR3 runs to 13 residues. Deletions cut 1 base from V and 5 bases from J, with 8 bases between. Germline-derived CDR1 and CDR2 are SEHNR and FQNEAQ (reference sequence). The CDR3 DNA reads as TGTGCCAGCAGCTTAGGACTAAGGGAGACCCAGTACTTC. This gives the protein CASSLGLRETQYF. Combining the CDR3 with reference TRBV7-9 and TRBJ2-5 gives the whole variable domain DTGVSQNPRHKITKRGQNVTFRCDPISEHNRLYWYRQTLGQGPEFLTYFQNEAQLEKSRLLSDRFSAERPKGSFSTLEIQRTEQGDSAMYLCASSLGLRETQYFGPGTRLLVL.

The chain joins TRBV6-1 to TRBJ2-6; 7 bases align to TRBD2. Trimming at V came to 5 bases and at J to 3 bases, leaving 10 bases not matched to a gene. The CDR3 has 17 amino acids. Germline V gene data show CDR1 as MNHNS and CDR2 as SASEGT. Here the CDR3 reads CASSPLGGLVGANVLTF. The CDR3 DNA reads as TGTGCCAGCAGTCCCTTGGGAGGGCTAGTTGGGGCCAACGTCCTGACTTTC.

This clonotype was seen only a few times. This chain uses TRBV20-1 with TRBJ1-2, with D possibly matching TRBD1 (5 bases). From germline, CDR1 is DFQATT and CDR2 SNEGSKA (reference sequence). Trimming left V 4 bases short and J 8 bases short, with 14 bases between. This CDR3 spans 12 amino acids. DNA for the CDR3: TGCAGTGCTACAACCGGGACCCAAGGCTACACCTTC. Encoded protein: CSATTGTQGYTF.

This clonotype has just a few counts. The chain combines TRBV2 with TRBJ1-6; D uncertain. Germline V gene data show CDR1 as SNHLY and CDR2 as FYNNEI. The V and J ends lost 4 bases and 9 bases respectively, with 13 bases between them. The CDR3 has 14 amino acids. The CDR3 bases are TGTGCCAGCAGTGCATCGCTACGGAGTTCACCCCTCCACTTT. Translation gives CASSASLRSSPLHF.

The chain has TRBV7-8 and TRBJ2-7; TRBD1 matches 9 bases. The CDR3 consists of 14 residues. Unmatched junction bases numbered 7, after V lost 6 bases and J lost 4 bases. In germline, CDR1 is SGHVS, CDR2 FQNEAQ. Here the CDR3 reads CASSVNRGPYEQYF. The CDR3 DNA is TGTGCCAGCAGTGTCAACAGGGGGCCTTACGAGCAGTACTTC. The full variable domain, with the rest looked up from reference TRBV7-8 and TRBJ2-7, is GAGVSQSPRYKVAKRGQDVALRCDPISGHVSLFWYQQALGQGPEFLTYFQNEAQLDKSGLPSDRFFAERPEGSVSTLKIQRTQQEDSAVYLCASSVNRGPYEQYFGPGTRLTVT.

The V call is TRBV10-3, the J call TRBJ2-7; no reliable D call. Looked up from germline, CDR1 is ENHRY and CDR2 is SYGVKD. The CDR3 has 14 residues. V dropped 3 bases and J dropped 2 bases, with 11 bases sitting between them. The CDR3 is CAISDVTVTYEQYF. The CDR3 nucleotides are TGTGCCATCAGTGATGTGACCGTCACCTACGAGCAGTACTTC.

Many counts were recorded for this clonotype. The DNA of the CDR3 is TGTGCCATCACCGGACAGGGCTACAATGAGCAGTTCTTC. Translating it yields CAITGQGYNEQFF. V is TRBV10-3 and J is TRBJ2-1, with 8 nucleotides matching TRBD1. Germline V gene sequence: CDR1 ENHRY, CDR2 SYGVKD. Losses at the gene ends were 7 bases for V and 3 bases for J; bases not matched to a gene: 2. This CDR3 comprises 13 residues.

V and J are TRBV20-1 and TRBJ2-5; TRBD1 matches at 8 bases. Germline CDR1 and CDR2: DFQATT and SNEGSKA (reference sequence). V shed 6 bases, J shed 3 bases, and the junction held 15 bases outside the gene matches. This CDR3 region has 16 residues. The CDR3 reads CSAPLSGTGTEETQYF. The CDR3, as DNA: TGCAGTGCGCCCCTATCCGGGACAGGCACCGAAGAGACCCAGTACTTC.

The V gene is TRBV20-1, the J gene TRBJ2-6; D gene uncertain. The V end lost 3 bases, the J end lost 1 base, and 7 bases lay between the germline ends. The CDR3 has 14 amino acids. Germline V gene lookup returns CDR1 DFQATT and CDR2 SNEGSKA (reference sequence). CDR3 loop: CSARARSGANVLTF. The CDR3 DNA follows: TGCAGTGCTAGGGCGCGGTCTGGGGCCAACGTCCTGACTTTC.

This rearrangement joins TRBV7-8 to TRBJ2-1; no clear D. The CDR3 extends over 12 amino acids. Germline V CDR1 and CDR2: SGHVS, FQNEAQ. V lost 2 bases and J 9 bases, leaving 8 bases between the germline ends. The CDR3 DNA sequence: TGTGCCAGCAGCTTAATTTCGACTGAGCAGTTCTTC. Its translation is CASSLISTEQFF. The full variable domain, in which reference TRBV7-8 and TRBJ2-1 provide the parts outside the CDR3, is GAGVSQSPRYKVAKRGQDVALRCDPISGHVSLFWYQQALGQGPEFLTYFQNEAQLDKSGLPSDRFFAERPEGSVSTLKIQRTQQEDSAVYLCASSLISTEQFFGPGTRLTVL.

In DNA form, the CDR3 reads TGCGCCAGCAGCCAAGATGGGGGACTACCCGGATCCTACGAGCAGTACTTC. Translation gives CASSQDGGLPGSYEQYF. The gene calls are TRBV4-3 and TRBJ2-7, with TRBD2 matching over 7 bases. This CDR3 has 17 residues. Per the germline V gene, CDR1 is LGHNA and CDR2 is YSLEER. With 0 bases clipped from V and 1 base from J, the junction kept 9 bases outside the gene matches.

The chain carries TRBV14 and TRBJ1-1, with no clear D. V lost 5 bases and J 6 bases, leaving 10 bases between the germline ends. This CDR3 has 12 residues. Germline CDR1 and CDR2: SGHDN and FVKESK. The CDR3 nucleotides read TGTGCCAGCAGCGAATGGGCGGCTGAAGCTTTCTTT. The encoded protein is CASSEWAAEAFF.

The rearrangement uses TRBV29-1 and TRBJ2-3; TRBD2 matches at 12 bases. J gave up 7 bases and V 7 bases, and 9 bases lay outside the gene matches. The germline CDR1 and CDR2 sequences are SQVTM and ANQGSEA. The CDR3 totals 14 residues. CDR3 coding DNA: TGCAGCGCTCCTAGCGGGGGGGCCGGGAATACGCAGTATTTT. Translation gives CSAPSGGAGNTQYF.

The sample holds a few counts of this clonotype. The CDR3: CASQGGGYTDTQYF. CDR3 bases: TGTGCCAGCCAGGGCGGGGGATACACAGATACGCAGTATTTT. The rearrangement links TRBV7-2 to TRBJ2-3; 7 bases match TRBD2. The CDR3 loop spans 14 amino acids. V was pared by 8 bases and J by 2 bases, with 7 bases of the junction left unmatched. Per the germline V gene, CDR1 is SGHTA and CDR2 is FQGNSA.

CDR3 sequence: CASSQETGGYGYTF. CDR3 nucleotide sequence: TGCGCCAGCAGCCAAGAAACAGGCGGCTATGGCTACACCTTC. The chain uses TRBV4-1 and TRBJ1-2, with D tentatively TRBD1 (5 bases). CDR3 length: 14 residues. Germline V lookup: CDR1 MGHRA, CDR2 YSYEKL. Trimming left V 0 bases short and J 4 bases short, with 9 bases between.

This clonotype has only a few counts. V is TRBV6-2 or TRBV6-3 and J is TRBJ2-1; the D gene is possibly TRBD2 (6 bases). V shed 4 bases and J shed 0 bases, with 7 bases lying between them. The CDR3 has 14 residues. The V gene's germline CDR1 is MNHEY and CDR2 SVGEGT. The CDR3 sequence is CASSSTSSYNEQFF. The CDR3 DNA follows: TGTGCCAGCAGTTCGACTAGCTCCTACAATGAGCAGTTCTTC.

By its share, this clonotype is medium-sized. DNA for the CDR3: TGCGCCAGCAGCGAATCCACTAGCGGGCCCCTCTCCTACAATGAGCAGTTCTTC. Its protein is CASSESTSGPLSYNEQFF. This chain joins TRBV5-1 and TRBJ2-1; 9 bases agree with TRBD2. V dropped 4 bases and J dropped 0; count of bases not matched to a gene: 11. This CDR3 has 18 amino acids. CDR1 is SGHRS, CDR2 YFSETQ, per germline. The complete variable domain, with remaining parts taken from reference TRBV5-1 and TRBJ2-1, reads KAGVTQTPRYLIKTRGQQVTLSCSPISGHRSVSWYQQTPGQGLQFLFEYFSETQRNKGNFPGRFSGRQFSNSRSEMNVSTLELGDSALYLCASSESTSGPLSYNEQFFGPGTRLTVL.

The chain links TRBV4-1 to TRBJ1-5, with D unresolved. Per the germline V gene, CDR1 is MGHRA and CDR2 is YSYEKL. The CDR3 sequence is 15 residues long. Trimming shortened V by 5 bases and J by 4 bases, and 15 bases separated the two germline ends. CDR3 DNA sequence: TGCGCCAGCAGCGCAAGGGTTGATCTGAATCAGCCCCAGCATTTT. As protein: CASSARVDLNQPQHF.

This clonotype has only a few counts. The gene calls are TRBV5-1 and TRBJ1-4, with a weak D call TRBD1 (6 bases). With 1 base removed from V and 12 bases from J, the gap between germline ends came to 22 bases. CDR1 is SGHRS, CDR2 YFSETQ, per germline. The CDR3 loop spans 16 amino acids. In nucleotides, the CDR3 is TGCGCCAGCAGCTTGAGTGGGGGGCCCTTCTCTGGGGAACTGTTTTTT. It translates to CASSLSGGPFSGELFF.

V gene TRBV2 combines with J gene TRBJ2-7; D call uncertain. This CDR3 region has 16 residues. Germline V gene data show CDR1 as SNHLY and CDR2 as FYNNEI. With 7 bases removed from V and 2 bases from J, the gap between germline ends came to 21 bases. CDR3: CASNVPRDLPTYEQYF. CDR3 coding DNA: TGTGCCAGCAACGTACCTAGGGATTTACCGACCTACGAGCAGTACTTC.

The rearrangement links TRBV5-1 to TRBJ2-7; TRBD2 matches at 13 bases. The ends lost 4 bases at V and 7 bases at J; junction bases unmatched: 11. Germline loops: CDR1 SGHRS, CDR2 YFSETQ. The CDR3 extends over 16 amino acids. The DNA for the CDR3 is TGCGCCAGCAGCCCAAGGACTAGCGGGGGAAGGGGTGAGCAGTACTTC. It translates to CASSPRTSGGRGEQYF.

This chain links TRBV7-2 with TRBJ2-1; D possibly corresponds to TRBD2 (7 bases). The CDR3 extends over 17 amino acids. Germline lookup yields CDR1 SGHTA and CDR2 FQGNSA. Trimming shortened V by 5 bases and J by 4 bases, and 21 bases separated the two germline ends. CDR3 protein: CASSTEGVRGGYNEQFF. CDR3 DNA: TGTGCCAGCAGCACAGAGGGGGTTCGCGGGGGTTACAATGAGCAGTTCTTC.

The rearrangement uses TRBV15 and TRBJ2-1; D may be TRBD2 (7 bases). The V end was cut by 8 bases, the J end by 0 bases, with 14 bases between. Germline-derived CDR1 and CDR2 are LNHNV and YYDKDF (reference sequence). CDR3 length: 15 amino acids. CDR3 sequence reads: CATQGGGSSYNEQFF. For the CDR3, the DNA is TGTGCCACCCAGGGAGGGGGAAGCTCCTACAATGAGCAGTTCTTC.

This clonotype was detected only a few times. The CDR3 protein is CASSAEGRYNEQFF. The CDR3 DNA reads TGCGCCAGCAGCGCTGAAGGGCGGTACAATGAGCAGTTCTTC. The V gene is TRBV4-1, the J gene TRBJ2-1, with D uncertain. The CDR3 runs 14 residues. Germline CDR1 reads MGHRA; CDR2 reads YSYEKL. Trimming shortened V by 5 bases and J by 4 bases, and 12 bases separated the two germline ends.